These 25 T cell receptor beta chains were all obtained from the same sample, sequenced in a study of blood T cell repertoires in COVID-19. Profiling relied on immunoSEQ multiplex PCR, and the TCRdb table lists in-frame clones only, not all of them. The data show about 170,000 clones, with around four fifths seen just once and around a fifth held by the top ten. The sequencing sample was made of peripheral blood. These receptors were obtained from an older woman who had recovered from COVID-19.

DNA for the CDR3: TGTGCCAGCTCACCACCGTCGACAGGGGACACTGAAGCTTTCTTT. It specifies CASSPPSTGDTEAFF. This chain connects TRBV18 to TRBJ1-1, with 8 bases lining up with TRBD1. The CDR3 totals 15 residues. Looked up from germline, CDR1 is KGHSH and CDR2 is LQKENI. Losses at the gene ends were 0 bases for V and 3 bases for J; bases not matched to a gene: 3.

The V and J genes are TRBV9 and TRBJ1-1; D is perhaps TRBD1 (5 bases). CDR1 and CDR2 (germline): SGDLS, YYNGEE. The CDR3 loop spans 14 amino acids. V was pared by 4 bases and J by 1 base, with 11 bases between. CDR3 bases: TGTGCCAGCAGCTCCAGGGTAGAGAACACTGAAGCTTTCTTT. This sequence encodes CASSSRVENTEAFF.

The sample holds one count of this clone. CDR3 bases: TGCAGTGCCCGGGAACTCTACGAGCAGTACTTC. Translation: CSARELYEQYF. The J gene is TRBJ2-7, the V gene TRBV20-1; the D gene is possibly TRBD2 (5 bases). CDR1 DFQATT and CDR2 SNEGSKA come from the germline V gene (reference sequence). V lost 6 bases and J 3 bases, leaving 9 bases between the germline ends. The CDR3 consists of 11 residues.

This clone was counted a few times. V gene TRBV7-9 combines with J gene TRBJ1-2; 8 bases line up with TRBD1. This CDR3 contains 15 residues. Looked up from germline, CDR1 is SEHNR and CDR2 is FQNEAQ (reference sequence). V was pared by 5 bases and J by 2 bases, with 7 bases of the junction left unmatched. CDR3 DNA sequence: TGTGCCAGCAGCCCCCGACAGGGGTTGAACTATGGCTACACCTTC. Its protein is CASSPRQGLNYGYTF.

The chain couples TRBV11-2 to TRBJ2-1, with 11 bases matching TRBD2. Germline loops: CDR1 SGHAT, CDR2 FQNNGV. This CDR3 comprises 16 residues. V lost 1 base, J lost 4 bases, and 3 bases stayed unmatched. CDR3 nucleotides: TGTGCCAGCAGCTTAGGGGGACTAGCGGCTTACAATGAGCAGTTCTTC. Its protein product is CASSLGGLAAYNEQFF.

This clone showed up just once. The chain joins TRBV4-1 to TRBJ1-6, with 8 bases matching TRBD1. There are 16 residues in the CDR3. V lost 4 bases to trimming and J lost 7 bases; unmatched junction nucleotides: 9. Germline values: CDR1 MGHRA, CDR2 YSYEKL. CDR3 nucleotide sequence: TGCGCCAGCAGCCCCCGGACAGGGATGCGGAATTCACCCCTCCACTTT. This gives the protein CASSPRTGMRNSPLHF.

The gene calls are TRBV30 and TRBJ2-5, with no clear D. V was shortened by 2 bases and J by 2 bases, with 3 bases between the two germline ends. Per the germline V gene, CDR1 is GTSNPN and CDR2 is SVGIG (reference sequence). The CDR3 has 11 residues. The CDR3: CAWSPQETQYF. CDR3 sequence (DNA): TGTGCCTGGAGTCCTCAAGAGACCCAGTACTTC.

V and J are TRBV5-4 and TRBJ2-5; unclear D gene. V was clipped by 0 bases and J by 1 base, with 4 bases between them. The CDR3 is 13 amino acids. The V gene's germline CDR1 is SGHNT and CDR2 YYREEE (reference sequence). The CDR3 is CASSLVSQETQYF. The CDR3 region has the DNA TGTGCCAGCAGCTTGGTGAGCCAAGAGACCCAGTACTTC.

V gene TRBV6-4 combines with J gene TRBJ2-5; the match to TRBD2 covers 8 bases. The CDR3 contains 16 residues. Per the germline V gene, CDR1 is MRHNA and CDR2 is SNTAGT. Germline trimming cut 7 bases from V and 2 bases from J; bases unmatched to any gene: 12. As DNA, the CDR3 is TGTGCCAGCAAGGGGTTAGCGGGGACCCCACAAGAGACCCAGTACTTC. This codes for CASKGLAGTPQETQYF.

This clone was found once. This sequence joins TRBV4-1 and TRBJ1-2; the match to TRBD1 covers 7 bases. CDR3 length: 15 amino acids. V lost 2 bases to trimming and J lost 1 base; unmatched junction nucleotides: 4. Germline values: CDR1 MGHRA, CDR2 YSYEKL. CDR3 region: CASSQRGGYNYGYTF. The CDR3 DNA sequence: TGCGCCAGCAGCCAACGAGGGGGCTATAACTATGGCTACACCTTC.

J is TRBJ1-1 and V is TRBV10-3; the D gene is possibly TRBD1 (5 bases). CDR3 length: 15 amino acids. CDR1 and CDR2 (germline): ENHRY, SYGVKD. V lost 5 bases to trimming and J lost 4 bases, with 17 bases between them. The CDR3 loop reads CAISPPPAGGTEAFF. CDR3 sequence (DNA): TGTGCCATCAGTCCCCCCCCCGCGGGGGGCACTGAAGCTTTCTTT.

The V call is TRBV7-6, the J call TRBJ1-1; TRBD1 might be the D (5 bases). V lost 2 bases, J lost 0 bases, and 16 bases lay in between. The CDR3 is 17 amino acids. Germline lookup yields CDR1 SGHVS and CDR2 FNYEAQ. The chain's CDR3 is CASSLLGGEFMNTEAFF. CDR3 nucleotide sequence: TGTGCCAGCAGCTTATTGGGGGGAGAGTTCATGAACACTGAAGCTTTCTTT.

This chain links TRBV29-1 with TRBJ1-1; 8 positions agree with TRBD1. This CDR3 is built from 13 residues. Germline values: CDR1 SQVTM, CDR2 ANQGSEA. Trimming took 3 bases from V and 1 from J; bases not matched to a gene: 1. CDR3 nucleotide sequence: TGCAGCGTTGACAGGGGGCGGAACACTGAAGCTTTCTTT. Protein product: CSVDRGRNTEAFF.

V is TRBV4-2 and J is TRBJ1-5; unclear D gene. This CDR3 has 15 residues. CDR1 LGHNA and CDR2 YNFKEQ come from the germline V gene. Trimming cost V 0 bases and J 7 bases, with 13 bases left between them. The CDR3 reads CASSQEGGRGQPQHF. The CDR3 DNA follows: TGTGCCAGCAGCCAAGAGGGCGGGCGCGGGCAGCCCCAGCATTTT.

The chain couples TRBV3-1 (or the pseudogene TRBV3-2) to TRBJ1-1; a weak D match, TRBD1 (5 bases). Germline lookup yields CDR1 LGHDT and CDR2 YNNKEL (reference sequence). Trimming took off 4 bases at V and 8 bases at J, with 17 bases between the two ends. The CDR3 is 14 amino acids. The CDR3 is CASSPYGRGGEAFF. The CDR3 DNA is TGTGCCAGCAGCCCCTATGGGCGGGGGGGGGAAGCTTTCTTT.

This chain joins TRBV2 and TRBJ1-4; no reliable D call. The CDR3 length is 12 residues. The germline V and J ends were trimmed by 5 bases and 8 bases, with 9 bases remaining between them. Germline V gene lookup returns CDR1 SNHLY and CDR2 FYNNEI. In nucleotides, the CDR3 is TGTGCCAGCAGTTCCTCCGGGGAAAAACTGTTTTTT. It translates to CASSSSGEKLFF.

CDR3 residues: CAISERGAGSYNEQFF. The CDR3 DNA follows: TGTGCCATCAGTGAGCGCGGAGCGGGGTCCTACAATGAGCAGTTCTTC. V usage is TRBV10-3 and J usage is TRBJ2-1; 7 bases are a match to TRBD2. The V gene end was trimmed by 2 bases and the J gene end by 1 base; junction bases not matched to a gene: 5. This CDR3 contains 16 residues. The V gene's germline CDR1 is ENHRY and CDR2 SYGVKD.

This clone was seen a handful of times. The chain combines TRBV28 with TRBJ1-2; TRBD1 is a possible D gene (6 bases). Germline V lookup: CDR1 MDHEN, CDR2 SYDVKM. Trimming pared 7 bases from V and 5 bases from J, leaving 17 bases between. The CDR3 extends over 14 amino acids. Here the CDR3 DNA reads TGTGCCAGCACCCCCGCCCCCAGGGGTTATGGCTACACCTTC. Its translation: CASTPAPRGYGYTF.

This chain uses TRBV24-1 with TRBJ1-5, with TRBD1 as a possible D gene (5 bases). The CDR3 has 15 residues. Germline CDR1 KGHDR, CDR2 SFDVKD. V lost 3 bases, J lost 4 bases, and 12 bases lay in between. The CDR3 DNA reads as TGTGCCACCAGTGATCCCGGGGGGGGTAATCAGCCCCAGCATTTT. Translating gives CATSDPGGGNQPQHF.

V usage is TRBV18 and J usage is TRBJ1-1; TRBD1 matches at 8 bases. Germline assignment: CDR1 KGHSH and CDR2 LQKENI. The CDR3 consists of 15 residues. V shed 3 bases, J shed 4 bases, and the junction held 7 bases outside the gene matches. The CDR3 DNA sequence: TGTGCCAGCTCACCGATGACAGGGGTCGGCACTGAAGCTTTCTTT. It codes for CASSPMTGVGTEAFF.

CDR3: CASRRPRPLDTSYEQYF. The CDR3 nucleotides are TGTGCCAGCAGGAGACCCCGGCCCTTGGACACCTCCTACGAGCAGTACTTC. The chain couples TRBV21-1 to TRBJ2-7; the table's D gene call, TRBD1, was not cross checked with the DNA. TRBV21-1 is marked as a pseudogene. This CDR3 has 17 amino acids.

The J gene is TRBJ2-2, the V gene TRBV5-1; D might be TRBD2 (6 bases). V shed 2 bases and J shed 1 base, with 9 bases lying between them. CDR1 SGHRS and CDR2 YFSETQ come from the germline V gene. This CDR3 has 15 amino acids. CDR3 sequence: CASSLGSGNTGELFF. CDR3 nucleotides: TGCGCCAGCAGCTTAGGTAGCGGGAACACCGGGGAGCTGTTTTTT.

The CDR3 protein is CASSLGIRDRGLGGELFF. The CDR3 region has the DNA TGTGCCAGCAGCTTAGGAATCCGGGACAGGGGGCTGGGCGGGGAGCTGTTTTTT. The chain uses TRBV7-8 and TRBJ2-2; TRBD1 matches 12 bases. Germline CDR1 is SGHVS and CDR2 is FQNEAQ. This CDR3 has 18 residues. V lost 1 base, J lost 7 bases, and 10 bases stayed unmatched.

This clone is deemed medium-sized. In nucleotides, the CDR3 is TGTGCCAGCAGCCCCTTCTCGGGTCTTAGCTCCTACAATGAGCAGTTCTTC. Its translation: CASSPFSGLSSYNEQFF. The chain carries TRBV5-5 and TRBJ2-1; D gene unclear. The CDR3 consists of 17 residues. V was cut by 4 bases and J by 0 bases, with 17 bases left in between. Germline assignment: CDR1 SGHKS and CDR2 YYEKEE (reference sequence).

The rearrangement links TRBV30 to TRBJ2-7; 8 bases map to TRBD1. Germline CDR1 and CDR2: GTSNPN and SVGIG (reference sequence). The V segment lost 3 bases and the J segment 3 bases; nucleotides outside the gene matches: 7. CDR3 length equals 14 residues. The CDR3 loop reads CAWSNRGDLYEQYF. The CDR3 nucleotides read TGTGCCTGGAGCAACAGGGGGGACCTCTACGAGCAGTACTTC.